The 24 T cell receptor beta chains below come from one sample, sequenced in a study of T cell responses to AZD1222 COVID-19 vaccine. The method was immunoSEQ multiplex PCR; TCRdb's version includes in-frame clones alone and lacks a portion of them. The data contain 120,000 or so clones, 75% to 90% of them singletons. The starting material was peripheral blood, obtained on day 0 of MenACWY control vaccination. Receptors were obtained from an adult in good health.

In this sample, this clone turned up once. The chain couples TRBV4-1 to TRBJ1-1, with D tentatively TRBD1 (5 bases). The CDR3 length is 14 residues. V lost 4 bases to trimming and J lost 3 bases, with 12 bases between them. Germline V gene lookup returns CDR1 MGHRA and CDR2 YSYEKL. This CDR3 is CASSPTELYTEAFF. The CDR3 DNA reads TGCGCCAGCAGCCCGACAGAACTGTACACTGAAGCTTTCTTT.

This chain links TRBV11-2 with TRBJ1-3; D not certain. Trimming took off 0 bases at V and 7 bases at J, with 7 bases between the two ends. The CDR3 has 13 amino acids. Germline CDR1 reads SGHAT; CDR2 reads FQNNGV. CDR3 in amino acids: CASSLDQINTIYF. The DNA for the CDR3 is TGTGCCAGCAGCTTAGATCAGATCAACACCATATATTTT. Supplemented by reference TRBV11-2 and TRBJ1-3, the full variable domain reads EAGVAQSPRYKIIEKRQSVAFWCNPISGHATLYWYQQILGQGPKLLIQFQNNGVVDDSQLPKDRFSAERLKGVDSTLKIQPAKLEDSAVYLCASSLDQINTIYFGEGSWLTVV.

The genes are TRBV20-1 and TRBJ2-7; D is possibly TRBD2 (7 bases). The CDR3 totals 14 residues. V lost 3 bases and J lost 3, with 15 bases in between. Germline CDR1 is DFQATT and CDR2 is SNEGSKA (reference sequence). The CDR3 loop reads CSASHREGGYEQYF. CDR3 in DNA: TGCAGTGCTAGTCACAGGGAGGGGGGCTACGAGCAGTACTTC.

V is TRBV21-1 and J is TRBJ2-7; the D call TRBD1 from the table was never checked on the DNA. TRBV21-1 is a listed pseudogene. CDR3 length: 14 residues. CDR3 loop: CASSNRDSSYEQYF. For the CDR3, the DNA is TGTGCCAGCAGCAACCGGGACAGTTCCTACGAGCAGTACTTC.

The table lists this clone with a count of one. This chain joins TRBV6-5 and TRBJ2-6, with D hard to call. V was pared by 0 bases and J by 4 bases, with 10 bases between. The CDR3 is 16 residues long. The V gene's germline CDR1 is MNHEY and CDR2 SVGAGI. CDR3 nucleotides: TGTGCCAGCAGTTACTCAAGGCCCACGGGGGCCAACGTCCTGACTTTC. Its translation is CASSYSRPTGANVLTF.

This clone was detected once. The CDR3 nucleotides read TGTGCCAGCACCCCAGGACAGGGCCAATTCGGCTACACCTTC. Protein: CASTPGQGQFGYTF. The rearrangement links TRBV28 to TRBJ1-2; TRBD1 aligns across 8 bases. CDR3 length: 14 amino acids. Germline lookup yields CDR1 MDHEN and CDR2 SYDVKM. V lost 7 bases, J lost 8 bases, and 12 bases stayed unmatched.

This chain joins TRBV7-9 and TRBJ2-3; 9 bases fit TRBD1. J gave up 3 bases and V 5 bases, and 9 bases lay outside the gene matches. There are 16 residues in the CDR3. CDR1 SEHNR and CDR2 FQNEAQ come from the germline V gene (reference sequence). CDR3 nucleotide sequence: TGTGCCAGCAGCCTCACCGGGACAGGGTATACAGATACGCAGTATTTT. Translation gives CASSLTGTGYTDTQYF.

J is TRBJ2-5 and V is TRBV6-5, with 11 bases matching TRBD2. V lost 6 bases, J lost 3 bases, and 3 bases stayed unmatched. The CDR3 contains 14 residues. Germline CDR1 reads MNHEY; CDR2 reads SVGAGI. The CDR3 is CASRGGLAEETQYF. The CDR3, as DNA: TGTGCCAGCAGGGGGGGACTAGCGGAAGAGACCCAGTACTTC.

The chain joins TRBV7-2 to TRBJ2-3; D is unclear. Germline CDR1 SGHTA, CDR2 FQGNSA. CDR3 size: 13 residues. Between the trimmed V and J ends, which lost 3 bases and 7 bases, there was a span of 11 bases. The CDR3 spells CASSFKGSNTQYF. The CDR3 nucleotides are TGTGCCAGCAGCTTTAAGGGATCAAATACGCAGTATTTT.

The chain combines TRBV5-1 with TRBJ2-7; 8 bases are shared with TRBD1. The CDR3 is 15 residues long. CDR1 and CDR2 from the germline V gene are SGHRS and YFSETQ. V trimming: 0 bases; J trimming: 2 bases; junction bases outside the gene matches: 4. The CDR3: CASSLAGGEAYEQYF. In nucleotides, the CDR3 is TGCGCCAGCAGCTTGGCAGGGGGCGAGGCCTACGAGCAGTACTTC. The entire variable domain, with the rest obtained from reference TRBV5-1 and TRBJ2-7, is as follows: KAGVTQTPRYLIKTRGQQVTLSCSPISGHRSVSWYQQTPGQGLQFLFEYFSETQRNKGNFPGRFSGRQFSNSRSEMNVSTLELGDSALYLCASSLAGGEAYEQYFGPGTRLTVT.

This chain uses TRBV13 with TRBJ2-3, with 8 bases matching TRBD2. Losses at the gene ends were 3 bases for V and 3 bases for J; bases not matched to a gene: 17. In germline, CDR1 is PRHDT, CDR2 FYEKMQ (reference sequence). The CDR3 consists of 19 residues. The CDR3 nucleotides are TGTGCCAGCAGCTTCTCCCTAGCGGGCTATACCCGGGGGACAGATACGCAGTATTTT. Translated: CASSFSLAGYTRGTDTQYF.

This clone was observed once. The chain employs TRBV7-2 and TRBJ2-7; 7 bases are shared with TRBD2. From germline, CDR1 is SGHTA and CDR2 FQGNSA. V shed 4 bases, J shed 2 bases, and the junction held 5 bases outside the gene matches. The CDR3 has 14 amino acids. CDR3 amino acids: CASSWGGRTYEQYF. The DNA of the CDR3 is TGTGCCAGCAGCTGGGGGGGGAGGACCTACGAGCAGTACTTC.

The chain has TRBV7-9 and TRBJ1-1; D is undetermined. V lost 5 bases to trimming and J lost 2 bases, with 12 bases between them. CDR3 length equals 14 residues. Germline lookup yields CDR1 SEHNR and CDR2 FQNEAQ (reference sequence). CDR3 residues: CASSPVTGNTEAFF. CDR3 sequence (DNA): TGTGCCAGCAGCCCCGTAACGGGCAACACTGAAGCTTTCTTT.

V usage is TRBV27 and J usage is TRBJ2-1, with 14 bases fitting TRBD2. V gave up 5 bases and J gave up 5 bases; unmatched junction bases: 8. CDR1 MNHEY and CDR2 SMNVEV come from the germline V gene (reference sequence). The CDR3 length is 17 residues. CDR3 loop: CASSLKPGLAGDNEQFF. The CDR3 region has the DNA TGTGCCAGCAGTCTAAAACCGGGACTAGCGGGAGACAATGAGCAGTTCTTC.

This clone was picked up one time. The V gene is TRBV9, the J gene TRBJ1-3; no clear D. Germline CDR1 SGDLS, CDR2 YYNGEE. The length of the CDR3 is 14 residues. V was shortened by 0 bases and J by 2 bases, with 6 bases between the two germline ends. CDR3 nucleotides: TGTGCCAGCAGCGTAGTTCCGACTGGAAACACCATATATTTT. This gives the protein CASSVVPTGNTIYF. Looking up the rest from reference TRBV9 and TRBJ1-3 gives the full variable domain: DSGVTQTPKHLITATGQRVTLRCSPRSGDLSVYWYQQSLDQGLQFLIQYYNGEERAKGNILERFSAQQFPDLHSELNLSSLELGDSALYFCASSVVPTGNTIYFGEGSWLTVV.

Turning to this clone: The same CDR3 is also encoded by other DNA sequences in this sample. The DNA for the CDR3 is TGTGCCAGCAGCGTAGGGATGAACACTGAAGCTTTCTTT. This gives the protein CASSVGMNTEAFF. The V call is TRBV9, the J call TRBJ1-1; D is uncertain. The CDR3 has 13 residues. Germline V lookup: CDR1 SGDLS, CDR2 YYNGEE. The germline V and J ends were trimmed by 0 bases and 0 bases, with 3 bases remaining between them.

The chain is built from TRBV7-9 and TRBJ2-7; D may match TRBD1 or TRBD2 (5 bases each). This CDR3 region has 13 residues. V was shortened by 5 bases and J by 4 bases, with 12 bases between the two germline ends. CDR1 SEHNR and CDR2 FQNEAQ come from the germline V gene (reference sequence). The DNA for the CDR3 is TGTGCCAGCAGCCCCGGGACCAAATACGAGCAGTACTTC. Translated: CASSPGTKYEQYF.

The genes are TRBV28 and TRBJ2-1; D is uncertain. Germline-derived CDR1 and CDR2 are MDHEN and SYDVKM. V was shortened by 6 bases and J by 4 bases, with 16 bases between the two germline ends. This CDR3 is 15 amino acids long. For the CDR3, the DNA is TGTGCCAGCAGCCCCGTGGGAATGCTTTACAATGAGCAGTTCTTC. This sequence encodes CASSPVGMLYNEQFF.

The V and J genes are TRBV9 and TRBJ2-1; 10 bases are a match to TRBD2. V was clipped by 0 bases and J by 5 bases; unmatched bases: 14. CDR1 and CDR2 (germline): SGDLS, YYNGEE. The CDR3 spans 19 residues. DNA for the CDR3: TGTGCCAGCAGCGTAGATGGGGCTAGCGGGAGTTATTTGGACAATGAGCAGTTCTTC. Translation gives CASSVDGASGSYLDNEQFF.

The rearrangement links TRBV3-1 (or the pseudogene TRBV3-2) to TRBJ2-3, with a possible D match to TRBD2 (5 bases). The CDR3 loop spans 12 amino acids. The ends were cut back, 4 bases at V and 7 bases at J, with 9 bases in the middle. From germline, CDR1 is LGHDT and CDR2 YNNKEL (reference sequence). The CDR3 coding sequence is TGTGCCAGCAGCCCGCCGGGGAATACGCAGTATTTT. Its protein product is CASSPPGNTQYF.

The chain uses TRBV7-2 and TRBJ1-5; 9 bases line up with TRBD1. The V gene's germline CDR1 is SGHTA and CDR2 FQGNSA. The CDR3 totals 15 residues. J lost 1 base, V lost 5 bases, and 3 bases had no gene match. The chain's CDR3 is CASSRTGASNQPQHF. CDR3 coding DNA: TGTGCCAGCAGCCGGACAGGGGCAAGCAATCAGCCCCAGCATTTT.

This rearrangement joins TRBV7-6 to TRBJ2-7, with D uncertain. The germline CDR1 and CDR2 sequences are SGHVS and FNYEAQ. V was cut by 1 base and J by 2 bases, with 3 bases left in between. The CDR3 is 12 amino acids. This chain's CDR3 is CASSLGAYEQYF. The CDR3, as DNA: TGTGCCAGCAGCTTAGGGGCCTACGAGCAGTACTTC.

The genes are TRBV7-7 and TRBJ2-5; weak D call: TRBD1 (5 bases). This CDR3 has 15 amino acids. Germline CDR1 reads SSHAT; CDR2 reads FNYEAQ (reference sequence). V was pared by 2 bases and J by 5 bases, with 15 bases between. CDR3 sequence (DNA): TGTGCCAGCAGCTTATTAGGGGCTGAGTCGGAGACCCAGTACTTC. Protein: CASSLLGAESETQYF.

V is TRBV4-3 and J is TRBJ2-5; D remains unclear. V gave up 1 base and J gave up 4 bases, with 10 bases separating them. Germline-derived CDR1 and CDR2 are LGHNA and YSLEER. The CDR3 runs to 14 residues. CDR3 region: CASSQVKSPETQYF. Here the CDR3 DNA reads TGCGCCAGCAGCCAAGTAAAAAGCCCAGAGACCCAGTACTTC.